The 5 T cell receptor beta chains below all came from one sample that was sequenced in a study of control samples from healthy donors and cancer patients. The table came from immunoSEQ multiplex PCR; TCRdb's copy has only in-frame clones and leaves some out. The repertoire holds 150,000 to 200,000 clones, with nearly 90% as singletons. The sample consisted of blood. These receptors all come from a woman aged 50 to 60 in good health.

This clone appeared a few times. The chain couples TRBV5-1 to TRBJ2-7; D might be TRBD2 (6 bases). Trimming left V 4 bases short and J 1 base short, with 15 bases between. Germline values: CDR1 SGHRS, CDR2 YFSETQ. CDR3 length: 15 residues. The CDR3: CASSPSGLESYEQYF. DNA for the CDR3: TGCGCCAGCAGCCCCTCGGGACTGGAGTCCTACGAGCAGTACTTC.

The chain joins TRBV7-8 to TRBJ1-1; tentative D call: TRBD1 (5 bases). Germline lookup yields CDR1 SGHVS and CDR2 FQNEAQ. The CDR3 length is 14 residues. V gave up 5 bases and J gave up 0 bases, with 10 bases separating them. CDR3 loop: CASSPSGLNTEAFF. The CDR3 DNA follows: TGTGCCAGCAGCCCTTCAGGGCTGAACACTGAAGCTTTCTTT.

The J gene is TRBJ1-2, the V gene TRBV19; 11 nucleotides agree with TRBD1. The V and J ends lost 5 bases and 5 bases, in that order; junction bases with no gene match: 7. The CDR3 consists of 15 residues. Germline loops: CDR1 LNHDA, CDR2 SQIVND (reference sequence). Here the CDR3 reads CASSAGTGGMYGYTF. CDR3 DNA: TGTGCCAGTAGTGCCGGGACAGGGGGGATGTATGGCTACACCTTC.

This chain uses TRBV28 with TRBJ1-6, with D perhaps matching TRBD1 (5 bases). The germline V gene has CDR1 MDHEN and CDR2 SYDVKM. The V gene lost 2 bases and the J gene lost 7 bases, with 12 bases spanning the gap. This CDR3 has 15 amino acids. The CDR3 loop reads CASSLGGTGNSPLHF. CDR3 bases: TGTGCCAGCAGTTTAGGAGGGACGGGGAATTCACCCCTCCACTTT.

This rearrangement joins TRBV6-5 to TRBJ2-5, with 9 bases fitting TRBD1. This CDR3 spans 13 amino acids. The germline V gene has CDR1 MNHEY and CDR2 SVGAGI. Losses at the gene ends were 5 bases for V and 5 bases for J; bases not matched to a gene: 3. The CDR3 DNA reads TGTGCCAGCAGTCCCGGGACAGGGGAGACCCAGTACTTC. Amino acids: CASSPGTGETQYF.